Listed below are T cell receptor beta chains from one sample, sequenced in a study of blood T cell repertoires in COVID-19. Data came from immunoSEQ multiplex PCR; TCRdb stores just in-frame clones and leaves some out. The sample shows 300,000 to 400,000 clones, around 85% of them seen only once. What was sequenced was PBMCs or T cells enriched from blood (not recorded which). Source of these receptors: a woman in her 40s with acute COVID-19. Both conserved end residues are part of each CDR3. D genes are given only for firm matches. Clone size is not always given. Where it is, it says once, few, many or a class for expanded clones.

clone size,J gene,V gene,D gene,CDR3 protein,CDR3 DNA
.,TRBJ1-4,TRBV5-6,.,CASSLELGSKRTNEKLFF,TGTGCCAGCAGCTTGGAACTCGGTTCGAAGAGAACTAATGAAAAACTGTTTTTT
once,TRBJ2-7,TRBV11-2,.,CASSLEAQSGYEQYF,TGTGCCAGCAGCTTAGAGGCTCAATCAGGCTACGAGCAGTACTTC
.,TRBJ2-3,TRBV27,TRBD2,CASSLSASGSSTDTQYF,TGTGCCAGCAGTTTATCGGCTAGCGGCAGCAGCACAGATACGCAGTATTTT
.,TRBJ2-1,TRBV7-9,TRBD2,CASSLNSGGYNEQFF,TGTGCCAGCAGCTTAAATAGCGGGGGGTACAATGAGCAGTTCTTC
few,TRBJ1-2,TRBV6-4,.,CASSTQPGDYGYTF,TGTGCCAGCAGTACACAGCCGGGGGACTATGGCTACACCTTC
.,TRBJ1-4,TRBV25-1,.,CASSRGLGEKLFF,TGTGCCAGCAGTCGAGGGTTGGGTGAAAAACTGTTTTTT
.,TRBJ2-7,TRBV7-9,.,CASSHRGSLYEQYF,TGTGCCAGCAGCCACCGGGGGAGCCTCTACGAGCAGTACTTC
.,TRBJ2-5,TRBV4-2,.,CASSQDPPRAPLETQYF,TGTGCCAGCAGCCAAGACCCACCTAGAGCCCCCTTGGAGACCCAGTACTTC
.,TRBJ2-3,TRBV7-2,TRBD2,CASSNGLGGTDTQYF,TGTGCCAGCAGCAACGGACTAGGAGGCACAGATACGCAGTATTTT
.,TRBJ1-5,TRBV4-1,TRBD1,CASRDEGQGDNQPQHF,TGCGCCAGCAGGGACGAGGGACAGGGAGACAATCAGCCCCAGCATTTT
.,TRBJ2-5,TRBV20-1,TRBD2,CSASYWRGEQETQYF,TGCAGTGCTAGTTATTGGCGGGGGGAGCAAGAGACCCAGTACTTC
.,TRBJ2-7,TRBV6-2/TRBV6-3,.,CASSYGTFTYEQYF,TGTGCCAGCAGTTATGGGACATTTACCTACGAGCAGTACTTC
.,TRBJ2-2,TRBV10-3,TRBD1,CAIREAGTENTGELFF,TGTGCCATCAGGGAAGCCGGGACAGAGAACACCGGGGAGCTGTTTTTT
.,TRBJ1-4,TRBV2,TRBD1,CASSGTGAEKLFF,TGTGCCAGCAGTGGGACAGGGGCCGAAAAACTGTTTTTT
.,TRBJ2-4,TRBV4-2,TRBD2,CASSQEGLAGDIQYF,TGTGCCAGCAGCCAAGAGGGACTAGCGGGTGACATTCAGTACTTC
.,TRBJ2-1,TRBV3-1/TRBV3-2,TRBD2,CASSLRTSGGPGAPYNEQFF,TGTGCCAGCAGCCTTAGGACTAGCGGGGGGCCAGGAGCTCCCTACAATGAGCAGTTCTTC
.,TRBJ2-5,TRBV11-3,.,CASSLDRFETQYF,TGTGCCAGCAGCTTAGACCGTTTCGAGACCCAGTACTTC
.,TRBJ2-1,TRBV10-2,TRBD2,CASSESATSGIYNEQFF,TGCGCCAGCAGTGAGTCGGCTACTAGCGGGATCTACAATGAGCAGTTCTTC
.,TRBJ2-3,TRBV6-2/TRBV6-3,TRBD2,CASSYVAGGITDTQYF,TGTGCCAGCAGTTACGTAGCGGGGGGGATCACAGATACGCAGTATTTT
.,TRBJ2-5,TRBV5-1,TRBD1,CASSFAPDRPETQYF,TGCGCCAGCAGCTTCGCCCCGGACAGGCCAGAGACCCAGTACTTC
few,TRBJ1-5,TRBV4-2,.,CASSQGSVNQPQHF,TGTGCCAGCAGCCAAGGTTCAGTAAATCAGCCCCAGCATTTT
.,TRBJ2-3,TRBV29-1,TRBD2,CSVVAGEALVLDTQYF,TGCAGCGTTGTAGCGGGAGAGGCCCTGGTACTAGATACGCAGTATTTT
.,TRBJ1-1,TRBV6-5,TRBD1,CASSYSSGQVEAFF,TGTGCCAGCAGTTACTCGTCTGGACAGGTGGAAGCTTTCTTT
few,TRBJ1-5,TRBV28,TRBD1,CASSSGTGECQPQHF,TGTGCCAGCAGTTCCGGGACAGGGGAGTGTCAGCCCCAGCATTTT
.,TRBJ2-1,TRBV29-1,TRBD2,CSGSGTSRIGEQFF,TGCAGCGGGTCCGGGACTAGTCGGATCGGTGAGCAGTTCTTC
.,TRBJ1-3,TRBV28,TRBD1,CASSPGQVKNTIYF,TGTGCCAGCAGTCCCGGACAGGTGAAAAACACCATATATTTT
.,TRBJ2-3,TRBV11-3,TRBD2,CASSNTRSGGGPSTDTQYF,TGTGCCAGCAGCAACACCCGTAGCGGGGGGGGCCCTTCCACAGATACGCAGTATTTT
.,TRBJ2-4,TRBV27,.,CASRGLSGIQYF,TGTGCCAGTAGGGGGTTGTCAGGCATTCAGTACTTC
.,TRBJ2-1,TRBV9,.,CASSVGPGGGEFF,TGTGCCAGCAGCGTAGGCCCGGGGGGCGGGGAATTCTTC
.,TRBJ1-4,TRBV4-1,TRBD1,CASSRTGTVSEKLFF,TGCGCCAGCAGCCGGACCGGGACAGTAAGTGAAAAACTGTTTTTT
.,TRBJ1-3,TRBV28,TRBD1,CASSFILTGVGGNTIYF,TGTGCCAGCAGTTTCATATTAACAGGGGTTGGTGGAAACACCATATATTTT
.,TRBJ1-1,TRBV11-2,.,CASSLEVARTEAFF,TGTGCCAGCAGCTTAGAAGTGGCCAGGACTGAAGCTTTCTTT
.,TRBJ1-5,TRBV19,TRBD1,CASSMGGQGDQPQHF,TGTGCCAGTAGTATGGGGGGACAGGGTGATCAGCCCCAGCATTTT
.,TRBJ1-5,TRBV7-2,TRBD1,CASSLQGQQPQHF,TGTGCCAGCAGCTTACAGGGACAGCAGCCCCAGCATTTT
once,TRBJ2-5,TRBV9,TRBD2,CASSQGLAGGTPMKTQYF,TGTGCCAGCAGCCAAGGACTAGCGGGGGGGACACCAATGAAGACCCAGTACTTC
.,TRBJ2-5,TRBV9,.,CASSVGGTPQETQYF,TGTGCCAGCAGCGTAGGCGGGACCCCCCAAGAGACCCAGTACTTC
.,TRBJ1-5,TRBV5-6,.,CASSLAGNSNQPQHF,TGTGCCAGCAGCTTGGCAGGTAATAGCAATCAGCCCCAGCATTTT
.,TRBJ2-1,TRBV9,.,CASSESSAAYNEQFF,TGTGCCAGCAGCGAGTCTAGCGCGGCGTACAATGAGCAGTTCTTC
.,TRBJ1-2,TRBV7-2,.,CASSLVMGANYGYTF,TGTGCCAGCAGCTTAGTGATGGGAGCTAACTATGGCTACACCTTC
once,TRBJ2-5,TRBV4-3,TRBD1,CASSQMAGPGQQETQYF,TGCGCCAGCAGCCAAATGGCCGGCCCGGGACAGCAAGAGACCCAGTACTTC
once,TRBJ1-5,TRBV6-5,.,CASQTTGRNQPQHF,TGTGCCAGCCAAACGACAGGACGCAATCAGCCCCAGCATTTT
.,TRBJ1-1,TRBV5-6,TRBD1,CASSLLGTGGTEAFF,TGTGCCAGCAGCTTGCTCGGGACAGGAGGCACTGAAGCTTTCTTT
once,TRBJ1-2,TRBV28,TRBD1,CASSRFPGTGGSGYTF,TGTGCCAGCAGCCGATTCCCCGGGACAGGGGGTAGTGGCTACACCTTC
few,TRBJ2-5,TRBV10-3,TRBD1,CAISEGTGGQETQYF,TGTGCCATCAGTGAGGGGACAGGGGGGCAGGAGACCCAGTACTTC
.,TRBJ1-1,TRBV7-2,TRBD1,CASSLVRGLAEAFF,TGTGCCAGCAGCTTAGTCAGGGGGCTGGCTGAAGCTTTCTTT
.,TRBJ2-5,TRBV4-3,TRBD1,CASSQDLKTGGVETQYF,TGCGCCAGCAGCCAAGACCTTAAGACAGGGGGTGTTGAGACCCAGTACTTC
.,TRBJ1-3,TRBV29-1,.,CSAIRAGNSGNTIYF,TGCAGCGCCATCCGCGCAGGGAACTCTGGAAACACCATATATTTT
.,TRBJ1-3,TRBV7-8,TRBD1,CASSLVARTGVENTIYF,TGTGCCAGCAGCTTAGTGGCTCGGACAGGGGTAGAAAACACCATATATTTT
.,TRBJ2-2,TRBV27,.,CASSLRMAGTGELFF,TGTGCCAGCAGTTTAAGGATGGCGGGGACCGGGGAGCTGTTTTTT
once,TRBJ1-1,TRBV4-3,TRBD1,CASSHIQGSNTEAFF,TGCGCCAGCAGCCACATACAGGGGTCGAACACTGAAGCTTTCTTT
.,TRBJ2-2,TRBV3-1/TRBV3-2,.,CASSTYTGELFF,TGTGCCAGCAGCACATATACCGGGGAGCTGTTTTTT
few,TRBJ1-1,TRBV7-3,TRBD1,CASSPTGGEIYEAFF,TGTGCCAGCAGCCCGACAGGGGGCGAGATTTACGAAGCTTTCTTT
.,TRBJ2-7,TRBV11-1,.,CASRTWGSEQYF,TGTGCCAGCCGCACATGGGGCTCGGAGCAGTACTTC
.,TRBJ1-1,TRBV7-9,.,CASSLEGRVVKAFF,TGTGCCAGCAGCTTAGAGGGGAGGGTTGTCAAAGCTTTCTTT
.,TRBJ1-6,TRBV10-3,TRBD1,CAISPGQPNNSPLHF,TGTGCCATCAGTCCGGGACAGCCTAACAATTCACCCCTCCACTTT
.,TRBJ1-2,TRBV12-3/TRBV12-4,.,CASSFNGGNGYTF,TGTGCCAGCAGTTTTAATGGCGGAAATGGCTACACCTTC
.,TRBJ1-3,TRBV2,.,CASMSGNTIYF,TGTGCCAGCATGAGTGGAAACACCATATATTTT
.,TRBJ1-3,TRBV5-1,.,CASSSTGSSGNTIYF,TGCGCCAGCAGCTCTACCGGGAGCTCTGGAAACACCATATATTTT